This entry concerns a single T cell receptor (beta chain). Its antigen remains unidentified. The sample is drawn from a study of cytomegalovirus exposure and HLA in healthy donors. Overall study results and limits: It was reported that the classifier diagnosed cytomegalovirus status with high specificity and sensitivity in both the original and validation cohorts.

PCR used 60 Vbeta primers and 13 Jbeta primers. This table comes from immunoSEQ multiplex PCR, and its TCRdb copy is limited to in-frame clones, with some not included. The sample's table shows 75,000 to 95,000 clones. Germline V gene sequence: CDR1 SGHTA, CDR2 FQGNSA. V was clipped by 1 base and J by 1 base, with 6 bases between them. The CDR3 is made up of 14 amino acids. Input material: PBMCs. The rearrangement uses TRBV7-2 and TRBJ2-3, with D perhaps TRBD2 (5 bases). The source is a woman between 55 and 75 years old in good health and CMV-seronegative. The CDR3 region is CASSLDGGTDTQYF. CDR3 coding DNA: TGTGCCAGCAGCTTAGACGGGGGCACAGATACGCAGTATTTT.